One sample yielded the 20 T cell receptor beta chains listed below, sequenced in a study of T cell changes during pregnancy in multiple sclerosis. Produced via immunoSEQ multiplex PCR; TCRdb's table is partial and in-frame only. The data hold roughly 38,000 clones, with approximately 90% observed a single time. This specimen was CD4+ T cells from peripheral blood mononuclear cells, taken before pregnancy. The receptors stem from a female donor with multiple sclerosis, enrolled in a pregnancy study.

CDR3 sequence (DNA): TGTGCCATCAAATCCAGCGGAGACTACAATGAGCAGTTCTTC. Translation gives CAIKSSGDYNEQFF. V usage is TRBV10-3 and J usage is TRBJ2-1; D is perhaps TRBD2 (5 bases). V shed 7 bases and J shed 3 bases, with 13 bases lying between them. This CDR3 has 14 residues. CDR1 is ENHRY, CDR2 SYGVKD, per germline.

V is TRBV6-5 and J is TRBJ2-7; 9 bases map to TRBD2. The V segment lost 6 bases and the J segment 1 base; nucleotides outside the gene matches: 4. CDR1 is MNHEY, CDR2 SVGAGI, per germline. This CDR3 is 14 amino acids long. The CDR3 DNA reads TGTGCCAGCAGCCGTAGCGGGAGATCCTACGAGCAGTACTTC. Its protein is CASSRSGRSYEQYF.

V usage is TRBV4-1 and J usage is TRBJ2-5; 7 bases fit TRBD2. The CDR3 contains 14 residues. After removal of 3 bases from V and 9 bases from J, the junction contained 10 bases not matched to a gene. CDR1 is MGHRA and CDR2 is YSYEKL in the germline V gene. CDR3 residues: CASSQVQGGGAQYF. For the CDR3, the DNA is TGCGCCAGCAGCCAGGTTCAGGGTGGGGGGGCCCAGTACTTC.

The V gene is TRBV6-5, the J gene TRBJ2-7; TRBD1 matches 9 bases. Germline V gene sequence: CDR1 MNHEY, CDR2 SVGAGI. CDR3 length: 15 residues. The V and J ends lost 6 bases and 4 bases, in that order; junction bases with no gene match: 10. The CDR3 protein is CASSRFGTGLYEQYF. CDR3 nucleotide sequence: TGTGCCAGCAGCCGTTTCGGGACAGGGCTGTACGAGCAGTACTTC.

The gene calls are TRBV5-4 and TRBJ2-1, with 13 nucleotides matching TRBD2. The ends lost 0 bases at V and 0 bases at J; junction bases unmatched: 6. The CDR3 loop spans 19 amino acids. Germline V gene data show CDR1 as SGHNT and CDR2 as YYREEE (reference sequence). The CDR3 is CASSLGGLAGMSSYNEQFF. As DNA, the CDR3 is TGTGCCAGCAGCTTGGGGGGACTAGCGGGGATGAGCTCCTACAATGAGCAGTTCTTC.

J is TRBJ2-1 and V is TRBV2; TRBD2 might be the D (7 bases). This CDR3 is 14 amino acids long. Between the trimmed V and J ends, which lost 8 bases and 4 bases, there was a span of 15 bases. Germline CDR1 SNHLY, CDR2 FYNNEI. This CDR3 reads CASGRGGAYNEQFF. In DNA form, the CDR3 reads TGTGCCAGCGGGAGGGGGGGGGCGTACAATGAGCAGTTCTTC.

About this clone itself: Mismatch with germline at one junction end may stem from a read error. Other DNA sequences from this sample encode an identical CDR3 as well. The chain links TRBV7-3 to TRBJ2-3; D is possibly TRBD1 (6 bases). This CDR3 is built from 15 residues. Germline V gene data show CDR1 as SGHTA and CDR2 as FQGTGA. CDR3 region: CASSSGQNRGDTQYF. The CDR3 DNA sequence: TGTGCCAGCAGCTCCGGACAGAACCGGGGAGATACGCAGTACTTT. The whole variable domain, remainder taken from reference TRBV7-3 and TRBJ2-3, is GAGVSQTPSNKVTEKGKYVELRCDPISGHTALYWYRQSLGQGPEFLIYFQGTGAADDSGLPNDRFFAVRPEGSVSTLKIQRTERGDSAVYLCASSSGQNRGDTQYFGPGTRLTVL.

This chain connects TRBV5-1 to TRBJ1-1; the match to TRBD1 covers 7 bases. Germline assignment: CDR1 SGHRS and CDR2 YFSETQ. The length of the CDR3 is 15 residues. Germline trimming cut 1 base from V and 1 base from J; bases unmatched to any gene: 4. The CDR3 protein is CASSLLRGRNTEAFF. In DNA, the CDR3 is TGCGCCAGCAGCTTGTTGAGGGGGCGGAACACTGAAGCTTTCTTT.

The CDR3 nucleotides are TGCGCCAGCAGCTTGGACCAGCCTACTATCACAGATACGCAGTATTTT. This translates into CASSLDQPTITDTQYF. The V and J genes are TRBV5-1 and TRBJ2-3; D is unresolved. Trimming cost V 0 bases and J 2 bases, with 13 bases left between them. The CDR3 is 16 residues long. CDR1 is SGHRS and CDR2 is YFSETQ in the germline V gene.

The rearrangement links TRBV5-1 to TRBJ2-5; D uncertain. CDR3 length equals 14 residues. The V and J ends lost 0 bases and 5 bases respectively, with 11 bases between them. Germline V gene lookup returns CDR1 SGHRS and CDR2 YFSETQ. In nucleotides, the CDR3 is TGCGCCAGCAGCTTGGCAAGCAGGTTCGAGACCCAGTACTTC. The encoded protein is CASSLASRFETQYF.

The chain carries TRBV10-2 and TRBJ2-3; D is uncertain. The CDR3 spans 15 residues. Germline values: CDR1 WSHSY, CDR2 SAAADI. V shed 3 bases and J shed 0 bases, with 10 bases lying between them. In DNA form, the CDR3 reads TGCGCCAGCAGTGAAGTTGCGGCTAGCACAGATACGCAGTATTTT. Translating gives CASSEVAASTDTQYF.

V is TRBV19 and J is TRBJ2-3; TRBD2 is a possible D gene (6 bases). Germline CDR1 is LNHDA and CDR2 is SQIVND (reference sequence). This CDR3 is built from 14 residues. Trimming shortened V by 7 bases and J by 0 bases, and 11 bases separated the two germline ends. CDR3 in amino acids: CASTPGLSTDTQYF. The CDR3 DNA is TGTGCCAGTACTCCGGGACTCAGCACAGATACGCAGTATTTT.

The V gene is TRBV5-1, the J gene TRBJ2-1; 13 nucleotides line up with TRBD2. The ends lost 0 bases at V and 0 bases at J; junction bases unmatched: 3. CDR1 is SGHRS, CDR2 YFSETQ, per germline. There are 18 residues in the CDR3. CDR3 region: CASSLGGTSGISYNEQFF. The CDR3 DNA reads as TGCGCCAGCAGCTTGGGGGGGACTAGCGGGATCTCCTACAATGAGCAGTTCTTC.

The CDR3 loop reads CASSLGVNYGYTF. CDR3 in DNA: TGCGCCAGCAGCTTGGGAGTTAACTATGGCTACACCTTC. The chain couples TRBV5-1 to TRBJ1-2, with no clear D. The germline CDR1 and CDR2 sequences are SGHRS and YFSETQ. The CDR3 runs to 13 residues. The V end lost 0 bases, the J end lost 1 base, and 4 bases lay between the germline ends. The variable domain in full, completed from reference TRBV5-1 and TRBJ1-2, reads KAGVTQTPRYLIKTRGQQVTLSCSPISGHRSVSWYQQTPGQGLQFLFEYFSETQRNKGNFPGRFSGRQFSNSRSEMNVSTLELGDSALYLCASSLGVNYGYTFGSGTRLTVV.

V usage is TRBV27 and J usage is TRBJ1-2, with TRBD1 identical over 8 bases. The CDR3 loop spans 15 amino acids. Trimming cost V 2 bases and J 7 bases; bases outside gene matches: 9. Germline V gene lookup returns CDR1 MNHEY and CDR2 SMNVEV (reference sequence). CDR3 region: CASSLGWQGAGGYTF. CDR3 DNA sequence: TGTGCCAGCAGTTTAGGTTGGCAGGGGGCGGGTGGCTACACCTTC.

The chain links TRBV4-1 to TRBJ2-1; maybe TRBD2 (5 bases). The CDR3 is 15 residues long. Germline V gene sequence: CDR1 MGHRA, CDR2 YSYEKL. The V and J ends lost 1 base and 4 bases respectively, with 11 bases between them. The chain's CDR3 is CASSQAGFGYNEQFF. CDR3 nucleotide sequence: TGCGCCAGCAGCCAAGCGGGGTTCGGATACAATGAGCAGTTCTTC.

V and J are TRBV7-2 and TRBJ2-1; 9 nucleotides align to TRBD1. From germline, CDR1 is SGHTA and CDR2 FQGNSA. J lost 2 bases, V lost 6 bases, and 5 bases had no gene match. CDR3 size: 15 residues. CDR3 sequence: CASRKTGGAYNEQFF. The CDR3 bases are TGTGCCAGCAGAAAGACAGGGGGGGCCTACAATGAGCAGTTCTTC.

The CDR3: CASSIDPGARAYNEQFF. CDR3 bases: TGTGCCAGTAGTATAGATCCGGGAGCCCGGGCCTACAATGAGCAGTTCTTC. The chain recombines TRBV19 with TRBJ2-1, with D possibly matching TRBD2 (6 bases). The CDR3 runs to 17 residues. CDR1 is LNHDA, CDR2 SQIVND, per germline (reference sequence). Trimming left V 0 bases short and J 2 bases short, with 14 bases between. Drawing the rest from reference TRBV19 and TRBJ2-1, the complete variable domain is DGGITQSPKYLFRKEGQNVTLSCEQNLNHDAMYWYRQDPGQGLRLIYYSQIVNDFQKGDIAEGYSVSREKKESFPLTVTSAQKNPTAFYLCASSIDPGARAYNEQFFGPGTRLTVL.

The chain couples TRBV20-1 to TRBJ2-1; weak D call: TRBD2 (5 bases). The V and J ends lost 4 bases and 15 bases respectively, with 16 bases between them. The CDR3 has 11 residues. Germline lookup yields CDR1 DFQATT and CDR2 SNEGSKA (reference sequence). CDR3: CSATTSSLRFF. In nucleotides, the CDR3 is TGCAGTGCTACCACTAGTTCTCTTCGGTTCTTC.

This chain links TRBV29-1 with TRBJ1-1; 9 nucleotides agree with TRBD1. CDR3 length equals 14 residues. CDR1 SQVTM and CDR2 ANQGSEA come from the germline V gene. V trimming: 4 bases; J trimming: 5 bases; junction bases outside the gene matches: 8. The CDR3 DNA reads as TGCAGCGTTGTTGGCGGGACAGGGAGGACTGAAGCTTTCTTT. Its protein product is CSVVGGTGRTEAFF.